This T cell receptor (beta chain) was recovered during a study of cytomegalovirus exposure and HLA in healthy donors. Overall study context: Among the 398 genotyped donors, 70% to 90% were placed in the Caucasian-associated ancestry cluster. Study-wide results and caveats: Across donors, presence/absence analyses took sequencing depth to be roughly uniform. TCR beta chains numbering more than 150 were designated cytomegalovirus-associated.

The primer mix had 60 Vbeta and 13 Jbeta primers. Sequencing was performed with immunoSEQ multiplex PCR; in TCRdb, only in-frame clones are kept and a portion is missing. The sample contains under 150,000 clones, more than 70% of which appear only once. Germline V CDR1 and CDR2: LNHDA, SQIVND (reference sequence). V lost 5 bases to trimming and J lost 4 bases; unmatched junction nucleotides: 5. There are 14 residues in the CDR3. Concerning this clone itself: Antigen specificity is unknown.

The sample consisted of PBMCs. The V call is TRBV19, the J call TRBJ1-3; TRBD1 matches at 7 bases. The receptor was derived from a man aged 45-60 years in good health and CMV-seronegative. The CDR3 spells CASSPRTGGNTIYF. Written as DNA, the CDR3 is TGTGCCAGTAGTCCCAGGACAGGCGGAAACACCATATATTTT.